This entry lists 30 T cell receptor beta chains sequenced from one sample in a study of T cell responses to AZD1222 COVID-19 vaccine. Clones were read by immunoSEQ multiplex PCR, and TCRdb kept only the in-frame ones, dropping some. The table has 170,000 or so clones, just over 90% seen once. The sequenced sample was peripheral blood, obtained on day 0 of AZD1222 vaccination. The receptors were gathered from an adult in good health.

The CDR3 loop is CASSPEGGGFDEQYF. For the CDR3, the DNA is TGTGCCAGCAGCCCCGAAGGAGGGGGGTTCGACGAGCAGTACTTC. This sequence joins TRBV9 and TRBJ2-7; either TRBD1 or TRBD2 may supply D (6 bases each). This CDR3 has 15 residues. The germline V gene encodes CDR1 SGDLS and CDR2 YYNGEE. V gave up 4 bases and J gave up 5 bases, with 19 bases separating them. Full variable domain (remainder filled in from reference TRBV9 and TRBJ2-7): DSGVTQTPKHLITATGQRVTLRCSPRSGDLSVYWYQQSLDQGLQFLIQYYNGEERAKGNILERFSAQQFPDLHSELNLSSLELGDSALYFCASSPEGGGFDEQYFGPGTRLTVT.

This clone occurred once. The chain couples TRBV6-5 to TRBJ1-2, with unresolved D. V lost 5 bases and J lost 2, with 9 bases in between. Germline lookup yields CDR1 MNHEY and CDR2 SVGAGI. The CDR3 runs 13 residues. The CDR3 spells CASSLRENYGYTF. Written as DNA, the CDR3 is TGTGCCAGCAGTCTTAGGGAAAACTATGGCTACACCTTC.

The chain has TRBV2 and TRBJ1-3; TRBD1 matches 9 bases. The V gene's germline CDR1 is SNHLY and CDR2 FYNNEI. After removal of 7 bases from V and 2 bases from J, the junction contained 9 bases not matched to a gene. This CDR3 comprises 16 residues. DNA of the CDR3: TGTGCCAGCAAGGGACAGGGAGAGTGGGCTGGAAACACCATATATTTT. Its translation: CASKGQGEWAGNTIYF.

In this sample, this clone turned up once. DNA for the CDR3: TGTGCCAGCAGCTTGGGGGAGATCTCTGGAAACACCATATATTTT. This sequence encodes CASSLGEISGNTIYF. The chain uses TRBV7-6 and TRBJ1-3; D possibly corresponds to TRBD1 (5 bases). This CDR3 comprises 15 residues. The V end lost 3 bases, the J end lost 0 bases, and 9 bases lay between the germline ends. The germline V gene has CDR1 SGHVS and CDR2 FNYEAQ.

This rearrangement joins TRBV25-1 to TRBJ1-1; D gene uncertain. V lost 3 bases and J 6 bases, leaving 8 bases between the germline ends. From germline, CDR1 is MGHDK and CDR2 SYGVNS. The CDR3 sequence is 12 residues long. CDR3 sequence reads: CASSDRRAEAFF. CDR3 nucleotide sequence: TGTGCCAGCAGTGACAGGCGCGCTGAAGCTTTCTTT.

The chain links TRBV7-8 to TRBJ2-5; the D call may be TRBD1 or TRBD2 (6 bases each). The CDR3 totals 15 residues. Looked up from germline, CDR1 is SGHVS and CDR2 is FQNEAQ. Trimming took 1 base from V and 5 from J, leaving 14 bases between them. The CDR3 DNA follows: TGTGCCAGCAGCTTAGGTCTGGGGGGCGTGGAGACCCAGTACTTC. It encodes CASSLGLGGVETQYF. Together with reference TRBV7-8 and TRBJ2-5, the CDR3 gives the full variable domain: GAGVSQSPRYKVAKRGQDVALRCDPISGHVSLFWYQQALGQGPEFLTYFQNEAQLDKSGLPSDRFFAERPEGSVSTLKIQRTQQEDSAVYLCASSLGLGGVETQYFGPGTRLLVL.

The chain recombines TRBV2 with TRBJ1-4, with 7 nucleotides matching TRBD1. The junction had 3 bases not matched to a gene; V was cut back by 5 bases and J by 6 bases. Germline V lookup: CDR1 SNHLY, CDR2 FYNNEI. This CDR3 is 13 amino acids long. For the CDR3, the DNA is TGTGCCAGCAGTTCCGACAGGGATGAAAAACTGTTTTTT. This codes for CASSSDRDEKLFF.

The chain employs TRBV27 and TRBJ1-1, with 8 bases aligning to TRBD1. The CDR3 is made up of 14 amino acids. Germline assignment: CDR1 MNHEY and CDR2 SMNVEV (reference sequence). V shed 4 bases, J shed 6 bases, and the junction held 7 bases outside the gene matches. The CDR3 reads CASSSSGGMAEAFF. The DNA for the CDR3 is TGTGCCAGCAGTTCGTCAGGGGGCATGGCTGAAGCTTTCTTT.

This sequence joins TRBV3-1 (or the pseudogene TRBV3-2) and TRBJ2-5; D perhaps matches TRBD2 (5 bases). Germline-derived CDR1 and CDR2 are LGHDT and YNNKEL (reference sequence). This CDR3 spans 15 amino acids. V was shortened by 4 bases and J by 2 bases, with 14 bases between the two germline ends. As DNA, the CDR3 is TGTGCCAGCAGCCGAAAGAACGGAGGACAAGAGACCCAGTACTTC. Amino acids: CASSRKNGGQETQYF.

The rearrangement joins TRBV4-2 to TRBJ2-7; tentatively, D is TRBD1 or TRBD2 (5 bases each). The germline CDR1 and CDR2 sequences are LGHNA and YNFKEQ. CDR3 length: 17 amino acids. V was clipped by 6 bases and J by 6 bases, with 27 bases between them. The CDR3 DNA is TGTGCCAGCAGTCCACTGCAGGGAGAATCTTGGATGAGCGAGCAGTACTTC. Its protein is CASSPLQGESWMSEQYF.

V gene TRBV9 combines with J gene TRBJ2-3; TRBD2 might be the D (6 bases). Germline V lookup: CDR1 SGDLS, CDR2 YYNGEE. Trimming took 2 bases from V and 8 from J, leaving 12 bases between them. This CDR3 region has 13 residues. CDR3: CASSVFSEGTQYF. CDR3 bases: TGTGCCAGCAGCGTTTTTTCGGAGGGTACGCAGTATTTT.

This rearrangement joins TRBV7-3 to TRBJ2-3; a possible D gene is TRBD2 (6 bases). V dropped 0 bases and J dropped 2 bases, with 9 bases sitting between them. The CDR3 is 15 residues long. Germline CDR1 SGHTA, CDR2 FQGTGA. CDR3 in DNA: TGTGCCAGCAGCTTAACGAGGGAGGCCACAGATACGCAGTATTTT. Translation gives CASSLTREATDTQYF.

J is TRBJ1-2 and V is TRBV10-3; D remains ambiguous. V was trimmed by 5 bases and J by 6 bases, leaving 10 bases between them. Germline V gene lookup returns CDR1 ENHRY and CDR2 SYGVKD. This CDR3 comprises 12 residues. The CDR3 DNA is TGTGCCATCAGTCTGGCGGACGATGGCTACACCTTC. Translating gives CAISLADDGYTF.

This clone showed up just a few times. The rearrangement uses TRBV4-3 and TRBJ2-5; possibly TRBD1 for D (5 bases). CDR1 is LGHNA and CDR2 is YSLEER in the germline V gene. V was trimmed by 1 base and J by 7 bases, leaving 19 bases between them. The CDR3 extends over 16 amino acids. The CDR3: CASSQGGARGQGTQYF. For the CDR3, the DNA is TGCGCCAGCAGCCAAGGGGGCGCACGCGGTCAGGGGACCCAGTACTTC.

This clone was recorded only once. The chain combines TRBV7-8 with TRBJ1-6; 7 bases fit TRBD1. The V gene's germline CDR1 is SGHVS and CDR2 FQNEAQ. Trimming cost V 4 bases and J 7 bases; bases outside gene matches: 10. The length of the CDR3 is 16 residues. The CDR3 is CASSSKTGQGNSPLHF. The CDR3 bases are TGTGCCAGCAGCTCCAAGACAGGGCAGGGGAATTCACCCCTCCACTTT.

The rearrangement joins TRBV27 to TRBJ2-1; maybe TRBD1 (5 bases). V lost 5 bases and J lost 6, with 17 bases in between. The CDR3 has 15 residues. Germline-derived CDR1 and CDR2 are MNHEY and SMNVEV (reference sequence). CDR3 nucleotides: TGTGCCAGCAGTCCCACTGTGGGGCGGCTCAATGAGCAGTTCTTC. The encoded protein is CASSPTVGRLNEQFF.

The V gene is TRBV25-1, the J gene TRBJ1-1; TRBD1 matches at 8 bases. CDR1 is MGHDK and CDR2 is SYGVNS in the germline V gene. This CDR3 is 12 amino acids long. Germline trimming cut 8 bases from V and 10 bases from J; bases unmatched to any gene: 9. The CDR3 region is CASDRGQGRAFF. CDR3 in DNA: TGTGCCAGCGATCGAGGACAGGGACGAGCTTTCTTT.

This clone was seen only a few times. The genes are TRBV19 and TRBJ2-7, with no clear D. Germline V gene sequence: CDR1 LNHDA, CDR2 SQIVND (reference sequence). The V gene lost 3 bases and the J gene lost 0 bases, with 15 bases spanning the gap. The length of the CDR3 is 16 residues. The CDR3 protein is CASSISLSRSSYEQYF. The CDR3 DNA follows: TGTGCCAGTAGTATCTCTCTCTCGAGGAGCTCCTACGAGCAGTACTTC. The complete variable domain, with remaining parts taken from reference TRBV19 and TRBJ2-7, reads DGGITQSPKYLFRKEGQNVTLSCEQNLNHDAMYWYRQDPGQGLRLIYYSQIVNDFQKGDIAEGYSVSREKKESFPLTVTSAQKNPTAFYLCASSISLSRSSYEQYFGPGTRLTVT.

This clone was observed once. The chain joins TRBV11-3 to TRBJ1-1; 9 nucleotides line up with TRBD1. This CDR3 has 14 residues. Per germline, CDR1 SGHNT and CDR2 YENEEA. Germline trimming cut 4 bases from V and 4 bases from J; bases unmatched to any gene: 4. DNA of the CDR3: TGTGCCAGCAGCTCGGACAGGGGAGTCACTGAAGCTTTCTTT. Translated, it gives CASSSDRGVTEAFF. Looking up the rest from reference TRBV11-3 and TRBJ1-1 gives the full variable domain: EAGVVQSPRYKIIEKKQPVAFWCNPISGHNTLYWYLQNLGQGPELLIRYENEEAVDDSQLPKDRFSAERLKGVDSTLKIQPAELGDSAVYLCASSSDRGVTEAFFGQGTRLTVV.

The chain has TRBV7-9 and TRBJ2-7; D call uncertain. Looked up from germline, CDR1 is SEHNR and CDR2 is FQNEAQ (reference sequence). V lost 5 bases to trimming and J lost 4 bases, with 27 bases between them. The CDR3 totals 18 residues. CDR3 sequence reads: CASSPISSLALRDYEQYF. CDR3 nucleotide sequence: TGTGCCAGCAGCCCGATCTCATCACTGGCGCTCCGTGATTACGAGCAGTACTTC.

This clone was picked up one time. The gene calls are TRBV7-8 and TRBJ2-7, with 7 positions matching TRBD1. CDR1 is SGHVS, CDR2 FQNEAQ, per germline. The V and J ends lost 5 bases and 3 bases, in that order; junction bases with no gene match: 13. This CDR3 has 16 residues. The CDR3 DNA follows: TGTGCCAGCAGCCTAAAAGGGACAGCCATAAGCTACGAGCAGTACTTC. Residues: CASSLKGTAISYEQYF.

The chain links TRBV25-1 to TRBJ2-2; D is possibly TRBD1 (5 bases). The germline CDR1 and CDR2 sequences are MGHDK and SYGVNS. The CDR3 is 14 amino acids. Trimming removed 1 base from V and 6 bases from J, with 9 bases in between. The DNA of the CDR3 is TGTGCCAGCAGTGAATGGGCAGGGCCCGGGGAGCTGTTTTTT. Its translation is CASSEWAGPGELFF. Filled out from reference TRBV25-1 and TRBJ2-2, the complete variable domain reads EADIYQTPRYLVIGTGKKITLECSQTMGHDKMYWYQQDPGMELHLIHYSYGVNSTEKGDLSSESTVSRIRTEHFPLTLESARPSHTSQYLCASSEWAGPGELFFGEGSRLTVL.

The chain joins TRBV18 to TRBJ1-1; tentative D call: TRBD1 (6 bases). The germline V and J ends were trimmed by 4 bases and 0 bases, with 12 bases remaining between them. The CDR3 has 15 residues. In germline, CDR1 is KGHSH, CDR2 LQKENI. The CDR3 reads CASSHPTGMNTEAFF. The CDR3 nucleotides are TGTGCCAGCTCACACCCGACAGGAATGAACACTGAAGCTTTCTTT. Using reference TRBV18 and TRBJ1-1 for the parts outside the CDR3, the full variable domain is NAGVMQNPRHLVRRRGQEARLRCSPMKGHSHVYWYRQLPEEGLKFMVYLQKENIIDESGMPKERFSAEFPKEGPSILRIQQVVRGDSAAYFCASSHPTGMNTEAFFGQGTRLTVV.

This clone was counted only a few times. The chain is built from TRBV6-5 and TRBJ1-1; tentatively, D is TRBD1 (6 bases). The CDR3 loop spans 15 amino acids. Germline V gives CDR1 MNHEY, CDR2 SVGAGI. V gave up 6 bases and J gave up 4 bases, with 18 bases separating them. CDR3 loop: CASRGMVGARTEAFF. The CDR3 bases are TGTGCCAGCAGGGGGATGGTGGGGGCACGCACTGAAGCTTTCTTT.

The chain has TRBV5-4 and TRBJ2-6, with D perhaps TRBD1 (5 bases). CDR3 length: 15 amino acids. Trimming took off 1 base at V and 2 bases at J, with 7 bases between the two ends. Germline V lookup: CDR1 SGHNT, CDR2 YYREEE (reference sequence). As DNA, the CDR3 is TGTGCCAGCAGCTTGCTGGACACTGGGGCCAACGTCCTGACTTTC. Amino acid sequence: CASSLLDTGANVLTF.

This chain joins TRBV7-9 and TRBJ2-1; TRBD2 matches 14 bases. Germline-derived CDR1 and CDR2 are SEHNR and FQNEAQ (reference sequence). With 1 base clipped from V and 7 bases from J, the junction kept 6 bases outside the gene matches. CDR3 length: 17 amino acids. Here the CDR3 reads CASSLGTTSGGANEQFF. CDR3 coding DNA: TGTGCCAGCAGCTTAGGAACGACTAGCGGGGGGGCAAATGAGCAGTTCTTC.

This rearrangement joins TRBV7-9 to TRBJ2-3; 8 nucleotides match TRBD2. CDR1 is SEHNR and CDR2 is FQNEAQ in the germline V gene (reference sequence). J gave up 0 bases and V 2 bases, and 10 bases lay outside the gene matches. The CDR3 has 18 amino acids. The chain's CDR3 is CASSLLTGLAKSTDTQYF. The CDR3 nucleotides are TGTGCCAGCAGCTTACTGACCGGACTAGCAAAAAGCACAGATACGCAGTATTTT.

The V and J genes are TRBV13 and TRBJ1-2; 7 bases are shared with TRBD1. J was trimmed by 4 bases and V by 5 bases; bases with no gene match: 7. The length of the CDR3 is 14 residues. From germline, CDR1 is PRHDT and CDR2 FYEKMQ (reference sequence). DNA for the CDR3: TGTGCCAGCAGCCCACGGAACAGGGGCTATGGCTACACCTTC. Translation gives CASSPRNRGYGYTF.

The chain employs TRBV5-1 and TRBJ2-2, with 10 bases lining up with TRBD2. Per the germline V gene, CDR1 is SGHRS and CDR2 is YFSETQ. The CDR3 runs to 16 residues. After removal of 4 bases from V and 4 bases from J, the junction contained 7 bases not matched to a gene. CDR3 residues: CASSRAGGRITGELFF. The CDR3 region has the DNA TGCGCCAGCAGCAGAGCGGGGGGGCGAATCACCGGGGAGCTGTTTTTT. Complete variable domain (other parts from reference TRBV5-1 and TRBJ2-2): KAGVTQTPRYLIKTRGQQVTLSCSPISGHRSVSWYQQTPGQGLQFLFEYFSETQRNKGNFPGRFSGRQFSNSRSEMNVSTLELGDSALYLCASSRAGGRITGELFFGEGSRLTVL.

This clone has a single count. This rearrangement joins TRBV6-2 or TRBV6-3 to TRBJ2-2; D possibly corresponds to TRBD2 (5 bases). Germline CDR1 reads MNHEY; CDR2 reads SVGEGT. The CDR3 totals 15 residues. The V gene lost 7 bases and the J gene lost 2 bases, with 14 bases spanning the gap. The CDR3 loop is CASTPGVINTGELFF. The CDR3 DNA reads TGTGCCAGCACCCCCGGGGTGATCAACACCGGGGAGCTGTTTTTT.